This T cell receptor beta chain was obtained from a study of T cell responses to AZD1222 COVID-19 vaccine. In germline, CDR1 is MNHEY, CDR2 SMNVEV (reference sequence). V dropped 3 bases and J dropped 0 bases, with 6 bases sitting between them. This CDR3 is 13 amino acids long. Sequencing was performed with immunoSEQ multiplex PCR; in TCRdb, only in-frame clones are kept and a portion is missing. The sample yields roughly 170,000 clones, about nine tenths seen once. Sequences were derived from peripheral blood, sampled on day 0 of AZD1222 vaccination. This rearrangement joins TRBV27 to TRBJ2-7; D not certain. The source is an adult in good health. CDR3 sequence (DNA): TGTGCCAGCAGTTTTAGGAGCTCCTACGAGCAGTACTTC. This codes for CASSFRSSYEQYF.